These 27 T cell receptor beta chains share one sample of origin, sequenced in a study of molecular identifiers for immune sequencing clone quantification. TCRdb re-called the PCR reads with MiXCR, one entry per CDR3 protein. The table includes 550,000 to 750,000 distinct CDR3 sequences, just under 20% detected once. Material: naive CD8+ T cells from blood, with Jurkat cell RNA spiked in. The sample's subset: FACS-sorted CD8+CD4-CCR7+CD45RA+ naive T cells. These receptors all stem from a human donor in good health. Some libraries in this study had Jurkat cell RNA spiked in.

This clonotype was recorded many times. The gene calls are TRBV29-1 and TRBJ2-4; weak D call: TRBD2 (5 bases). This CDR3 contains 13 residues. Germline V gene lookup returns CDR1 SQVTM and CDR2 ANQGSEA. V was clipped by 6 bases and J by 5 bases, with 14 bases between them. The CDR3 here is CSVRDGVENIQYF. DNA of the CDR3: TGCAGCGTCCGTGACGGGGTGGAAAACATTCAGTACTTC. The variable domain in full, completed from reference TRBV29-1 and TRBJ2-4, reads SAVISQKPSRDICQRGTSLTIQCQVDSQVTMMFWYRQQPGQSLTLIATANQGSEATYESGFVIDKFPISRPNLTFSTLTVSNMSPEDSSIYLCSVRDGVENIQYFGAGTRLSVL.

Points on this clonotype: A much larger clone lies a single base off, so this may be a read error. The V and J genes are TRBV20-1 and TRBJ2-7; the match to TRBD1 covers 9 bases. Germline loops: CDR1 DFQATT, CDR2 SNEGSKA (reference sequence). CDR3 length equals 13 residues. CDR3 bases: TGCAATGCTGAGGACAGGGGATCCTACGAGCAGTACTTC. Protein product: CNAEDRGSYEQYF.

This clonotype was seen many times. The chain is built from TRBV20-1 and TRBJ2-7; the match to TRBD1 covers 7 bases. Germline V gene lookup returns CDR1 DFQATT and CDR2 SNEGSKA (reference sequence). The CDR3 spans 15 residues. The V and J ends lost 0 bases and 2 bases, in that order; junction bases with no gene match: 7. CDR3 bases: TGCAGTGCTAGAGAGAGGCCCGGGACAGCCTACGAGCAGTACTTC. Protein: CSARERPGTAYEQYF.

Comment on this clonotype: This may be a read error, as it is one base from a much larger clone. The gene calls are TRBV27 and TRBJ1-2, with D possibly being TRBD1 (5 bases). Per the germline V gene, CDR1 is MNHEY and CDR2 is SMNVEV (reference sequence). The CDR3 consists of 15 residues. The CDR3 sequence: CAGSLYEGSTYGYTF. The CDR3 bases are TGTGCCGGCAGTTTATACGAGGGGTCGACCTATGGCTACACCTTC.

This clonotype was seen only a few times. One base away lies a much larger clone, so this may be a sequencing read error. The V and J genes are TRBV3-1 and TRBJ2-3, with D unclear. With the DNA end fitting TRBJ1-5 better, the J assignment may be wrong. From germline, CDR1 is LGHDT and CDR2 YNNKEL (reference sequence). The length of the CDR3 is 15 residues. The CDR3 nucleotides are TGTGCCAGCAGCCCCGGACTTTCGAGCACAGATACGCAGCATTTT. It is translated as CASSPGLSSTDTQHF.

Only a few counts were recorded for this clonotype. This chain joins TRBV9 and TRBJ2-7; D possibly corresponds to TRBD2 (7 bases). Per germline, CDR1 SGDLS and CDR2 YYNGEE. V was clipped by 0 bases and J by 5 bases, with 15 bases between them. This CDR3 has 15 amino acids. In DNA, the CDR3 is TGTGCCAGCAGCGTAGCAGGGGAGGGCCTAGACGAGCAGTACTTC. Its translation is CASSVAGEGLDEQYF.

In this sample, this clonotype turned up many times. V usage is TRBV6-2 or TRBV6-3 and J usage is TRBJ2-3; D remains unclear. The CDR3 runs to 17 residues. V shed 0 bases and J shed 2 bases, with 15 bases lying between them. Germline assignment: CDR1 MNHEY and CDR2 SVGEGT. CDR3 bases: TGTGCCAGCAGTTACTCGGTGGAGTGGTCCTCCACAGATACGCAGTATTTT. Protein product: CASSYSVEWSSTDTQYF.

This clonotype was detected ten times or more. DNA of the CDR3: TGCGCCAGCAGCCAAGAGGAACAGGCCACTAACTATGGCTACACCTTC. Its protein is CASSQEEQATNYGYTF. The chain has TRBV4-3 and TRBJ1-2; TRBD1 is a possible D gene (5 bases). The V end was cut by 0 bases, the J end by 0 bases, with 11 bases between. The CDR3 runs 16 residues. CDR1 LGHNA and CDR2 YSLEER come from the germline V gene.

A remark on this clonotype: A much larger clone differs from this one at a single base, so this may be a read error. The rearrangement links TRBV12-3 or TRBV12-4 to TRBJ1-4, with TRBD1 as a possible D gene (5 bases). The CDR3 extends over 15 amino acids. V lost 5 bases and J 8 bases, leaving 18 bases between the germline ends. The CDR3 nucleotides read TGTGCCAGCAGTCCCCCGGGAAGGGGTTGGGAAAAACTGTTTTTT. Its protein is CASSPPGRGWEKLFF.

This clonotype has ten or more counts. The rearrangement links TRBV20-1 to TRBJ1-6; D is possibly TRBD1 (6 bases). The V end was cut by 0 bases, the J end by 10 bases, with 22 bases between. CDR1 and CDR2 from the germline V gene are DFQATT and SNEGSKA (reference sequence). The CDR3 loop spans 17 amino acids. CDR3 region: CSARDQAGRGRISPLHF. In nucleotides, the CDR3 is TGCAGTGCTAGAGATCAGGCGGGCAGGGGAAGGATCTCACCCCTCCACTTT.

At least ten counts were recorded for this clonotype. The chain is built from TRBV29-1 and TRBJ2-3; possibly TRBD2 for D (5 bases). This CDR3 has 15 residues. V dropped 2 bases and J dropped 0 bases, with 12 bases sitting between them. In germline, CDR1 is SQVTM, CDR2 ANQGSEA. CDR3 nucleotide sequence: TGCAGCGTTGAAAAAGAGGGTGCGAGCACAGATACGCAGTATTTT. This codes for CSVEKEGASTDTQYF.

This clonotype showed up just a few times. CDR3 sequence reads: CASSLGYGENYGYTF. The CDR3 bases are TGTGCCAGCAGCTTAGGCTATGGGGAGAACTATGGCTACACCTTC. The chain joins TRBV11-2 to TRBJ1-2; D gene uncertain. Trimming pared 1 base from V and 2 bases from J, leaving 11 bases between. Germline V gene data show CDR1 as SGHAT and CDR2 as FQNNGV. The CDR3 totals 15 residues.

The chain links TRBV11-2 to TRBJ1-1; D gene ambiguous. The CDR3 length is 17 residues. V shed 4 bases and J shed 0 bases, with 18 bases lying between them. Germline CDR1 SGHAT, CDR2 FQNNGV. The DNA for the CDR3 is TGTGCCAGCAGCTATGGGTTTGGAGGGCAGATGAACACTGAAGCTTTCTTT. Translating it yields CASSYGFGGQMNTEAFF.

This clonotype was observed at least ten times. The chain employs TRBV27 and TRBJ1-5, with D hard to call. Germline CDR1 and CDR2: MNHEY and SMNVEV (reference sequence). This CDR3 contains 12 residues. The ends were cut back, 2 bases at V and 8 bases at J, with 7 bases in the middle. CDR3 sequence reads: CASSLTGEPQHF. CDR3 DNA sequence: TGTGCCAGCAGTTTAACCGGGGAGCCCCAGCATTTT.

Ten or more counts support this clonotype. The chain has TRBV2 and TRBJ2-3; TRBD2 matches 13 bases. V shed 8 bases, J shed 0 bases, and the junction held 11 bases outside the gene matches. Germline-derived CDR1 and CDR2 are SNHLY and FYNNEI. CDR3 size: 18 residues. The CDR3 is CASPRSGLAGVSTDTQYF. CDR3 nucleotide sequence: TGTGCCAGCCCCCGATCTGGACTAGCGGGAGTTAGCACAGATACGCAGTATTTT.

This clonotype was seen ten or more times. V usage is TRBV27 and J usage is TRBJ2-3, with 8 bases fitting TRBD2. The CDR3 totals 16 residues. The V gene end was trimmed by 1 base and the J gene end by 11 bases; junction bases not matched to a gene: 14. Germline assignment: CDR1 MNHEY and CDR2 SMNVEV (reference sequence). CDR3 coding DNA: TGTGCCAGCAGTTTATTTTCTGGGACTAGTATGCTTTTGCAGTATTTT. As protein: CASSLFSGTSMLLQYF.

This clonotype was seen at least ten times. The chain is built from TRBV19 and TRBJ2-7; weak D call: TRBD2 (6 bases). Between the trimmed V and J ends, which lost 4 bases and 1 base, there was a span of 11 bases. There are 14 residues in the CDR3. Germline CDR1 LNHDA, CDR2 SQIVND (reference sequence). CDR3: CASSKGGDSYEQYF. The CDR3 DNA follows: TGTGCCAGTAGTAAAGGCGGGGATTCCTACGAGCAGTACTTC. The full variable domain, rest sourced from reference TRBV19 and TRBJ2-7, is DGGITQSPKYLFRKEGQNVTLSCEQNLNHDAMYWYRQDPGQGLRLIYYSQIVNDFQKGDIAEGYSVSREKKESFPLTVTSAQKNPTAFYLCASSKGGDSYEQYFGPGTRLTVT.

This clonotype was counted many times. The chain uses TRBV9 and TRBJ2-5; D ambiguous. The ends were cut back, 0 bases at V and 1 base at J, with 7 bases in the middle. The germline V gene encodes CDR1 SGDLS and CDR2 YYNGEE. This CDR3 is built from 14 residues. CDR3 residues: CASSVGVAQETQYF. The CDR3 nucleotides are TGTGCCAGCAGCGTAGGCGTGGCCCAAGAGACCCAGTACTTC.

This clonotype came up a few times. The chain uses TRBV7-9 and TRBJ2-5; 7 nucleotides agree with TRBD2. With V trimmed by 4 bases and J by 5 bases, 13 bases remained unmatched. The CDR3 has 16 amino acids. Per the germline V gene, CDR1 is SEHNR and CDR2 is FQNEAQ (reference sequence). In DNA form, the CDR3 reads TGTGCCAGCAGCTCAGGACTAGGGGAGTCGGAGGAGACCCAGTACTTC. Protein product: CASSSGLGESEETQYF.

For this clonotype: A much larger clone sits a single nucleotide away, making a read error possible. This sequence joins TRBV6-1 and TRBJ2-5; maybe TRBD1 (6 bases). The CDR3 contains 13 residues. CDR1 and CDR2 (germline): MNHNS, SASEGT. The CDR3 region is CASRVQGVEAQYF. The DNA of the CDR3 is TGTGCCAGCAGGGTACAGGGAGTAGAGGCCCAGTACTTC.

This clonotype has a count of ten or more. The chain joins TRBV7-8 to TRBJ2-5; 8 positions match TRBD2. J gave up 8 bases and V 1 base, and 9 bases lay outside the gene matches. The CDR3 is made up of 15 amino acids. Per the germline V gene, CDR1 is SGHVS and CDR2 is FQNEAQ. CDR3: CASSLVSGGGPTQYF. The CDR3 DNA is TGTGCCAGCAGCTTAGTTTCTGGCGGGGGGCCTACCCAGTACTTC.

The sample holds many counts of this clonotype. The chain couples TRBV10-2 to TRBJ2-5; 7 bases map to TRBD1. The CDR3 covers 15 residues. V shed 10 bases and J 1 base; nucleotides not matched to a gene: 12. Per the germline V gene, CDR1 is WSHSY and CDR2 is SAAADI. DNA for the CDR3: TGCGCCACCACAGTCCGGGACAGTGGCCAAGAGACCCAGTACTTC. Translating gives CATTVRDSGQETQYF.

This clonotype was detected only a few times. The rearrangement links TRBV19 to TRBJ1-5, with 8 bases lining up with TRBD1. Germline V gene lookup returns CDR1 LNHDA and CDR2 SQIVND (reference sequence). V lost 5 bases to trimming and J lost 0 bases; unmatched junction nucleotides: 9. This CDR3 comprises 17 residues. CDR3 DNA sequence: TGTGCCAGTAGTCGGACAGGGTTGCCATATAGCAATCAGCCCCAGCATTTT. Translated: CASSRTGLPYSNQPQHF.

This clonotype was found many times. J is TRBJ1-1 and V is TRBV4-1; D is uncertain. Germline values: CDR1 MGHRA, CDR2 YSYEKL. The CDR3 sequence is 15 residues long. Trimming pared 2 bases from V and 4 bases from J, leaving 14 bases between. In nucleotides, the CDR3 is TGCGCCAGCAGCCAATTCGAATTTTTGGGCACTGAAGCTTTCTTT. This translates into CASSQFEFLGTEAFF.

The CDR3 coding sequence is TGTGCCAGCAGGACCCGAGGACAGTTCCCCTACGAGCAGTACTTC. This gives the protein CASRTRGQFPYEQYF. This chain uses TRBV6-5 with TRBJ2-7, with D perhaps TRBD1 (6 bases). V was shortened by 6 bases and J by 2 bases, with 17 bases between the two germline ends. This CDR3 contains 15 residues. Germline lookup yields CDR1 MNHEY and CDR2 SVGAGI.

This clonotype was detected only a few times. V gene TRBV12-3 or TRBV12-4 combines with J gene TRBJ2-1, with 9 bases matching TRBD2. Trimming removed 6 bases from V and 7 bases from J; junction bases left unmatched: 16. The CDR3 is 17 residues long. Here the CDR3 DNA reads TGTGCCAGCAGCCCTTTCCTGCGGGGGGGCGGGGTAAATGAGCAGTTCTTC. It yields the protein CASSPFLRGGGVNEQFF.

This clonotype was seen a handful of times. The chain combines TRBV7-2 with TRBJ2-1, with TRBD2 identical over 8 bases. Losses at the gene ends were 1 base for V and 7 bases for J; bases not matched to a gene: 6. CDR1 and CDR2 (germline): SGHTA, FQGNSA. The CDR3 is 15 residues long. The CDR3 DNA reads TGTGCCAGCAGCTTAGGGGCACGCGGGGGGAATGAGCAGTTCTTC. Protein sequence: CASSLGARGGNEQFF.